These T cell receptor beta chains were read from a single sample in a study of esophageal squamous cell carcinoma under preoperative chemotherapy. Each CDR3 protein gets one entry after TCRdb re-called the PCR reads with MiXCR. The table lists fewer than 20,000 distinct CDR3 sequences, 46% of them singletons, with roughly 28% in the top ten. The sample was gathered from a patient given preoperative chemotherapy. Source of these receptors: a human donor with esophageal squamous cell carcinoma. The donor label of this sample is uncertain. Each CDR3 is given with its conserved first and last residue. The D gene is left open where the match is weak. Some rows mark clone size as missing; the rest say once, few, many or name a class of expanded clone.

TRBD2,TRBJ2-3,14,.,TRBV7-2,TGTGCCAGCAGCTTTAGCGGGGGGTCGGATACGCAGTATTTT,CASSFSGGSDTQYF
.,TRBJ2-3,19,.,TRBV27,TGTGCCAGCAGTTTGGTGGGACGAGGGACGGGTGTGAACACAGGGACGCAGTATTTT,CASSLVGRGTGVNTGTQYF
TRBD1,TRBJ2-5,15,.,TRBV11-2,TGTGCCAGCAGCCCCGGACAGGTCCAATTGGAGACCCAGTACTTC,CASSPGQVQLETQYF
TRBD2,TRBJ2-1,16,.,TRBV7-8,TGTGCCAGCAGCTTAGGTGGCGGGGGGGCTTCCCGTGAGCAGTTCTTC,CASSLGGGGASREQFF
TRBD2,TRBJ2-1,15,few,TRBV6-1,TGTGCCAGCCAACTTAGCGGGAGCTCCTACAATGAGCAGTTCTTC,CASQLSGSSYNEQFF
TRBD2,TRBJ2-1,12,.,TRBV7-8,TGTGCCAGCGGACTAGCCTCCAATGAGCAGTTCTTC,CASGLASNEQFF
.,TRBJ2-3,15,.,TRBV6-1,TGTGCCAGCAGTCTCTCAGACGTGAGCACCGATACGCAGTATTTT,CASSLSDVSTDTQYF
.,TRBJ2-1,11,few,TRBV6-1,TGTGCCAGCAGTGAACGACACGAGCAGTTCTTC,CASSERHEQFF
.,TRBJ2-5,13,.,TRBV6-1,TGTGCCAGCACTCACCGGGACAAAGAGACCCAGTACTTC,CASTHRDKETQYF
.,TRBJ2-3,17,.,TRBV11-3,TGTGCCAGCAGCCCACGGACTGGCGGGTGTAGCACAGATACCCAGTATTTT,CASSPRTGGCSTDTQYF
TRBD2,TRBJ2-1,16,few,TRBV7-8,TGTGCCAGCAGCTTGCAAACTAGCGGGAGACCCAATGAGCAGTTCTTC,CASSLQTSGRPNEQFF
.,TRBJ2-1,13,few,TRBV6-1,TGTGCCAGCAGTGAAACCCGTGGTGGGGAAACGGGGTTC,CASSETRGGETGF
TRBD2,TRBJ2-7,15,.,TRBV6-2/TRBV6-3,TGTGCCAGCAGCCCTCGACTAGCGGGTACCTACGAGCAGTACTTC,CASSPRLAGTYEQYF
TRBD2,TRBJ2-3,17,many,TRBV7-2,TGTGCCAGCAGCTTAGCCCCTAGCGGGGTCCTCACAGATACGCAGTATTTT,CASSLAPSGVLTDTQYF
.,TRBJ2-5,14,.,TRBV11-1,TGTGCCAGCGCGGATCAAGGGACCCAAGAGACCCAGTACTTC,CASADQGTQETQYF
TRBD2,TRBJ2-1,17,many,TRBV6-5,TGTGCCAGCAGTTACTACTTTACTTCCGGGACTAGTAATGAGCAGTTCTTC,CASSYYFTSGTSNEQFF
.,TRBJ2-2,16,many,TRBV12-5,TGTGCTAGTGGTTTGGTAGGGGGACTGAACACCGGGGAGCTGTTTTTT,CASGLVGGLNTGELFF
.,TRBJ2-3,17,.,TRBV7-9,TGTGCCAGGAGCCGCAGCTCGGAGCCTTTGAGCAAAGATACGCAGTATTTC,CARSRSSEPLSKDTQYF
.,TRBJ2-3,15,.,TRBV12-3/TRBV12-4,TGTGCCAGCAGTCCGGACAGCTGGGGCACCGATGAGCAGTATTTT,CASSPDSWGTDEQYF
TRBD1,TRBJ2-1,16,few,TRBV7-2,TGTGCCAGCAGCCTAGGGGGCCGTCTCTCCTACAATGAGCAGTTCTTC,CASSLGGRLSYNEQFF
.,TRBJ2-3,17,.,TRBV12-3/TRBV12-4,TGTGCCAGCAGTACTAGGCCCGGGGCTAGCAACCCAGATACCCAGTATTTT,CASSTRPGASNPDTQYF
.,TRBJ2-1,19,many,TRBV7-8,TGTGCCAGCAGCTTTATCCAATTTTTAGCGGAAAGCTCCTACAATGAGCAGTTCTTC,CASSFIQFLAESSYNEQFF
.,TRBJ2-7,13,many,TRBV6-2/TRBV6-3,TGTGCCAGCAGTATATTGACCTCCTACGAGCAGTACTTC,CASSILTSYEQYF
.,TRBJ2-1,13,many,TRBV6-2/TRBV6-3,TGTGCCTCCCTCGGGGTGACTGACAATGAGCAGTTCTTC,CASLGVTDNEQFF
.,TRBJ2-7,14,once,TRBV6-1,TGTGCCAGCAGTGAACGGTGGGGGGCCTACGAGCAGTACTTC,CASSERWGAYEQYF
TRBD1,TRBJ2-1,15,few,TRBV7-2,TGTGCCAGCAGCTCATCCGGGACAGGGTGGAATGAGCAGTTCTTC,CASSSSGTGWNEQFF
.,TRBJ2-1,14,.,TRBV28,TGTGCCAGCAGCTCTACTCGCGGGCTTGGAGAGCAGTTCTTC,CASSSTRGLGEQFF
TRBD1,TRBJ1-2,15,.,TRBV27,TGTGCCAGCAGTTTGTCGGGGACAGGGGGCTATGGCTACACCTTC,CASSLSGTGGYGYTF
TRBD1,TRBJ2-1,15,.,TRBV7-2,TGTGCCAGCAGCCGGAAACAGGGGGACAACAATGAGCAGTTCTTC,CASSRKQGDNNEQFF
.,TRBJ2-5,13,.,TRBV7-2,TGTGCCAGCAGCTTAGTGGTCTTGGAGACCCAGTACTTC,CASSLVVLETQYF
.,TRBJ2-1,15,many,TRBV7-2,TGTGCCAGCAGCTTTCCCGGCTCGGGGGTGGATGAGCAGTTCTTC,CASSFPGSGVDEQFF
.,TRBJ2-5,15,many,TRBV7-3,TGTGCCAGCAGCTCCACTAGAAGTGCTTACAATGAGCAGTACTTC,CASSSTRSAYNEQYF
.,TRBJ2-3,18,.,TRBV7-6,TGTGCCAGCAGCGCAATAAGGCAGGGATGGGGATCCACAGATACGCAGTATTTT,CASSAIRQGWGSTDTQYF
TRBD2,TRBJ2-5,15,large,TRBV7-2,TGTGCCAGCAGCTCGACTAGCGGGAAAGGAGAGACCCAGTACTTC,CASSSTSGKGETQYF
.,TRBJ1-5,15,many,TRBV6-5,TGTGCCAGCTCTCCAACAGGGAAGAGCAATCAGCCCCAGCATTTT,CASSPTGKSNQPQHF
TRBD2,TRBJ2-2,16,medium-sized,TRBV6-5,TGTGCCAGCAGTTACAGTGGAGCGGGGGGGACCGGGGAGCTGTTTTTT,CASSYSGAGGTGELFF
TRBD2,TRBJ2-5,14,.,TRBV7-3,TGTGCGAGGAGCGGGGGCCCGGAGCGCTCCCGCCAGTACTTC,CARSGGPERSRQYF
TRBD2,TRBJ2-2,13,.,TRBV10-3,TGTGCCATCAGTGAGACTAGCGGCGGGGAGCTGTTTTTT,CAISETSGGELFF
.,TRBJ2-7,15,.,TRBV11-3,TGTGCCAGCAGCTGGTACTCCCAGGGGGGTGGCGAGCAGTACTTC,CASSWYSQGGGEQYF
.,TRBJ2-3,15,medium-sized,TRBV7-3,TGTGCCAGCAGCTGGGGAAACGGGGCTGGCGATACGCAGTATTTT,CASSWGNGAGDTQYF
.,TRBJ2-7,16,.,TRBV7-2,TGTGCCAGCAGCTTAGGGAGCTTAGGGAGGCGCAATGAGCAGTACTTC,CASSLGSLGRRNEQYF
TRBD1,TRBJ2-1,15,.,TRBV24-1,TGTGCCACCAGTGAAGGGACAGGGGGGGAAGAGACCCAGTTCTTC,CATSEGTGGEETQFF
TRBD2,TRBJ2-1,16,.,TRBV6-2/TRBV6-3,TGTGCCAGCAGTTCCCCCCAGCGGGGGGGCCTGGATGAGCAGTTCTTC,CASSSPQRGGLDEQFF
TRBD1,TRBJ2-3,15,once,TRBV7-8,TGTGCCAGCAGCTTAGTGGGGACAGGCACAGATACGCAGTATTTT,CASSLVGTGTDTQYF
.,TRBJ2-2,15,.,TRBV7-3,.,CASSRERVGAGAQFF
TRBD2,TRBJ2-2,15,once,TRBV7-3,TGTGCCAGCGGCCCCCGGGAGGTGAGCACCGAGGCGCTGTTTTTT,CASGPREVSTEALFF
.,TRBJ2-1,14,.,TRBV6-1,TGTGCCAGCAGTGAGTTGCGAAACTACAGGGAGCAGTTCTTC,CASSELRNYREQFF
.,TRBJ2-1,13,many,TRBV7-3,TGTGCCAGCAGCTTAACCGGAGTCGATGAGCAGTTCTTC,CASSLTGVDEQFF
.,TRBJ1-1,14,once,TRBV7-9,TGTGCCAGCAGCCTACAAAGAGATAACACTGAAGCTTTCTTT,CASSLQRDNTEAFF
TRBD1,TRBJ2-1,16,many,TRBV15,TGTGCCACCAGCAGAGATCCCGCCCAGGGGGTTAATGAGCAGTTCTTC,CATSRDPAQGVNEQFF
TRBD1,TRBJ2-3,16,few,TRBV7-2,TGTGCCAGCAGCCATTCAGAGGACAGGCCCTCAGATACGCAGTATTTT,CASSHSEDRPSDTQYF